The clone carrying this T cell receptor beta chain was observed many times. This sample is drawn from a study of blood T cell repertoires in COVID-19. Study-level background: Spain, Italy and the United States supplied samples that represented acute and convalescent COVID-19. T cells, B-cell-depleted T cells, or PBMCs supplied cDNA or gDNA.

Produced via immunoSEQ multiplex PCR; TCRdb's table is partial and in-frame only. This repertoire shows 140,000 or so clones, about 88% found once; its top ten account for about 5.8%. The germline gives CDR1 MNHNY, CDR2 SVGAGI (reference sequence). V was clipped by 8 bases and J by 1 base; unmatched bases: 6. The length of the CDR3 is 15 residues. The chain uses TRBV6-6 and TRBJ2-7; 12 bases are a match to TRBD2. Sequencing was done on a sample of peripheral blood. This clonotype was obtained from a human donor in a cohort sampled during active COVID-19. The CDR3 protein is CASRLAGGKSYEQYF. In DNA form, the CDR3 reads TGTGCCAGCCGCCTAGCGGGGGGGAAATCCTACGAGCAGTACTTC.